One sample yielded the 14 T cell receptor beta chains listed below, sequenced in a study of shared clonotypes between healthy human individuals. TCRdb's table, derived via immunoSEQ multiplex PCR, lists solely in-frame clones and lacks some. The repertoire holds roughly 2.4 million clones, with about 94% as singletons. The specimen sequenced was naive CD4+ T cells sorted from blood. Regarding subset: CD45RA+ positively selected. The receptor set was obtained from a man aged 18 to 30 in good health.

The chain employs TRBV10-3 and TRBJ1-3; 12 bases map to TRBD1. In germline, CDR1 is ENHRY, CDR2 SYGVKD. Losses at the gene ends were 6 bases for V and 12 bases for J; bases not matched to a gene: 12. The length of the CDR3 is 15 residues. This chain's CDR3 is CAISSPGTGGSGIYF. In DNA, the CDR3 is TGTGCCATCAGCTCGCCCGGGACAGGGGGCTCGGGCATATATTTT.

This clone was counted once. This chain joins TRBV28 and TRBJ2-5, with TRBD1 as a possible D gene (5 bases). There are 15 residues in the CDR3. Per the germline V gene, CDR1 is MDHEN and CDR2 is SYDVKM. The V end lost 2 bases, the J end lost 1 base, and 11 bases lay between the germline ends. The CDR3 sequence: CASSLRGIVQETQYF. The CDR3 DNA sequence: TGTGCCAGCAGTTTAAGGGGAATCGTCCAAGAGACCCAGTACTTC.

This clone was counted only a few times. V usage is TRBV6-5 and J usage is TRBJ1-2; no definite D call. This CDR3 is built from 13 residues. The V gene's germline CDR1 is MNHEY and CDR2 SVGAGI. V was cut by 5 bases and J by 8 bases, with 15 bases left in between. The CDR3 here is CASSTEGRGGYTF. In nucleotides, the CDR3 is TGTGCCAGCAGTACAGAAGGGAGAGGCGGCTACACCTTC.

The chain employs TRBV7-9 and TRBJ1-2, with D unresolved. The V and J ends lost 5 bases and 2 bases respectively, with 9 bases between them. Germline CDR1 reads SEHNR; CDR2 reads FQNEAQ (reference sequence). This CDR3 contains 13 residues. The CDR3 DNA reads as TGTGCCAGCAGCCACCGGGAAAACTATGGCTACACCTTC. Its protein product is CASSHRENYGYTF.

The J gene is TRBJ2-7, the V gene TRBV5-1; 7 nucleotides match TRBD2. V was pared by 1 base and J by 2 bases, with 3 bases of the junction left unmatched. The CDR3 sequence is 14 residues long. Germline V lookup: CDR1 SGHRS, CDR2 YFSETQ. The CDR3 is CASSLSGITYEQYF. The DNA for the CDR3 is TGCGCCAGCAGCTTGAGCGGGATCACCTACGAGCAGTACTTC.

This chain joins TRBV15 and TRBJ2-5; a weak D match, TRBD1 (5 bases). V lost 4 bases, J lost 4 bases, and 13 bases lay in between. The CDR3 has 14 amino acids. From germline, CDR1 is LNHNV and CDR2 YYDKDF (reference sequence). In nucleotides, the CDR3 is TGTGCCACCAGCAAGGGGAATAGAGCAGAGACCCAGTACTTC. Translating gives CATSKGNRAETQYF.

The rearrangement links TRBV28 to TRBJ1-1; the D is unclear. Germline loops: CDR1 MDHEN, CDR2 SYDVKM. The CDR3 totals 11 residues. Trimming shortened V by 8 bases and J by 5 bases, and 9 bases separated the two germline ends. The CDR3 loop is CASAKGTEAFF. The DNA for the CDR3 is TGTGCCAGCGCCAAAGGGACTGAAGCTTTCTTT.

The rearrangement uses TRBV2 and TRBJ2-3, with D maybe TRBD1 (6 bases). The CDR3 is 14 amino acids. The V end was cut by 8 bases, the J end by 4 bases, with 16 bases between. CDR1 SNHLY and CDR2 FYNNEI come from the germline V gene. CDR3 sequence: CASQLTGIPDTQYF. As DNA, the CDR3 is TGTGCCAGCCAACTGACAGGTATCCCAGATACGCAGTATTTT.

CDR3 sequence: CATVMNTEAFF. The CDR3 DNA is TGTGCGACGGTCATGAACACTGAAGCTTTCTTT. The V call is TRBV6-5, the J call TRBJ1-1; no reliable D call. Germline values: CDR1 MNHEY, CDR2 SVGAGI. The CDR3 spans 11 residues.

The genes are TRBV18 and TRBJ1-4, with a possible D match to TRBD1 (6 bases). Looked up from germline, CDR1 is KGHSH and CDR2 is LQKENI. V was trimmed by 4 bases and J by 7 bases, leaving 13 bases between them. The CDR3 is made up of 14 amino acids. The CDR3 DNA is TGTGCCAGCTCACTCACAGGGAAGGGTGAAAAACTGTTTTTT. It codes for CASSLTGKGEKLFF.

This rearrangement joins TRBV7-2 to TRBJ1-2; TRBD1 is a possible D gene (5 bases). The CDR3 runs to 15 residues. Germline V gene data show CDR1 as SGHTA and CDR2 as FQGNSA. The germline V and J ends were trimmed by 2 bases and 2 bases, with 12 bases remaining between them. This chain's CDR3 is CASSLYWGGNYGYTF. The CDR3 DNA reads TGTGCCAGCAGCTTATATTGGGGGGGAAACTATGGCTACACCTTC.

The chain couples TRBV4-3 to TRBJ1-5; no reliable D call. This CDR3 is 16 amino acids long. V was shortened by 1 base and J by 4 bases, with 14 bases between the two germline ends. The V gene's germline CDR1 is LGHNA and CDR2 YSLEER. CDR3: CASSQAFGPINQPQHF. The CDR3 nucleotides are TGCGCCAGCAGCCAAGCCTTCGGACCCATAAATCAGCCCCAGCATTTT.

V usage is TRBV6-5 and J usage is TRBJ2-1; 7 nucleotides line up with TRBD1. The trim removed 0 bases at V and 0 bases at J, leaving 2 bases unmatched. The CDR3 loop spans 16 amino acids. Looked up from germline, CDR1 is MNHEY and CDR2 is SVGAGI. For the CDR3, the DNA is TGTGCCAGCAGTTACTCCAACAGGGGCTCCTACAATGAGCAGTTCTTC. This codes for CASSYSNRGSYNEQFF.

In regard to this clone: This CDR3 is also generated by other DNA sequences in the sample. V and J are TRBV18 and TRBJ1-4, with 9 nucleotides matching TRBD1. The CDR3 length is 15 residues. Germline trimming cut 3 bases from V and 5 bases from J; bases unmatched to any gene: 4. CDR1 KGHSH and CDR2 LQKENI come from the germline V gene. CDR3 amino acids: CASSPLTGGNEKLFF. The CDR3 region has the DNA TGTGCCAGCTCACCCTTGACAGGGGGGAATGAAAAACTGTTTTTT.